These 27 T cell receptor beta chains originate from one sample sequenced in a study of breast tumors, draining lymph nodes, adjacent tissues. TCRdb independently ran MiXCR on the multiplex PCR reads; one entry per CDR3 protein. The sample includes 200,000 or so distinct CDR3 sequences, approximately 33% of them seen just once. Breast cancer patients provided tissue from their axillary draining lymph nodes. Input material: axillary lymph node tissue. These receptors were obtained from a female donor with breast cancer. Some clones in this sample may be carry-over from other donors' samples.

The chain is built from TRBV5-4 and TRBJ1-4; a weak D match, TRBD1 (5 bases). Germline CDR1 SGHNT, CDR2 YYREEE (reference sequence). Trimming took 3 bases from V and 13 from J, leaving 16 bases between them. The CDR3 covers 13 residues. In DNA, the CDR3 is TGTGCCAGCAGCTCGACCACAGGAGGTGGACTGTTTTTT. This sequence encodes CASSSTTGGGLFF.

In regard to this clonotype: A much larger clone sits a single nucleotide away, making a read error possible. The chain links TRBV4-1 to TRBJ2-2; D is possibly TRBD2 (6 bases). The CDR3 contains 17 residues. The germline V gene has CDR1 MGHRA and CDR2 YSYEKL. Trimming took off 3 bases at V and 0 bases at J, with 14 bases between the two ends. The DNA of the CDR3 is TGCGCCAGCAGCCACATTATTAGCGGCCCGAACACCGGGGAGCTGTTTTTT. Its translation is CASSHIISGPNTGELFF.

On this clonotype itself: A much larger clone lies a single base off, so this may be a read error. This CDR3 fails to terminate in the conserved phenylalanine or tryptophan, so it likely reflects a read error. The chain couples TRBV4-3 to TRBJ2-1; 11 bases are shared with TRBD2. V lost 1 base, J lost 5 bases, and 4 bases stayed unmatched. CDR1 and CDR2 (germline): LGHNA, YSLEER. CDR3 length: 16 residues. This CDR3 is CASSQVGSGRDNEQFL. The CDR3 DNA follows: TGCGCCAGCAGCCAAGTTGGTAGCGGGAGGGACAATGAGCAGTTCCTC.

V and J are TRBV18 and TRBJ1-3; D gene uncertain. V gave up 4 bases and J gave up 0 bases, with 13 bases separating them. CDR1 is KGHSH, CDR2 LQKENI, per germline. The CDR3 runs to 16 residues. CDR3 coding DNA: TGTGCCAGCTCACGGTCCGGAATAGCCTCTGGAAACACCATATATTTT. Its translation is CASSRSGIASGNTIYF.

This clonotype was counted ten times or more. J is TRBJ2-2 and V is TRBV9; D not resolved. Trimming removed 7 bases from V and 6 bases from J, with 16 bases in between. CDR1 and CDR2 (germline): SGDLS, YYNGEE. The CDR3 loop spans 14 amino acids. The CDR3 nucleotides are TGTGCCAGCCGACCGGAGTGGTCCGCCGGGGAGCTGTTTTTT. It is translated as CASRPEWSAGELFF. The whole variable domain, remainder taken from reference TRBV9 and TRBJ2-2, is DSGVTQTPKHLITATGQRVTLRCSPRSGDLSVYWYQQSLDQGLQFLIQYYNGEERAKGNILERFSAQQFPDLHSELNLSSLELGDSALYFCASRPEWSAGELFFGEGSRLTVL.

This clonotype was observed at least ten times. The V call is TRBV9, the J call TRBJ1-3, with D uncertain. The length of the CDR3 is 15 residues. The germline V and J ends were trimmed by 0 bases and 0 bases, with 7 bases remaining between them. Germline V gene sequence: CDR1 SGDLS, CDR2 YYNGEE. CDR3: CASSVGVHSGNTIYF. CDR3 sequence (DNA): TGTGCCAGCAGCGTAGGGGTACACTCTGGAAACACCATATATTTT.

This clonotype came up many times. The rearrangement uses TRBV7-9 and TRBJ2-3; maybe TRBD2 (5 bases). This CDR3 has 14 amino acids. Looked up from germline, CDR1 is SEHNR and CDR2 is FQNEAQ (reference sequence). Deletions cut 5 bases from V and 0 bases from J, with 9 bases between. This CDR3 is CASSGRTSTDTQYF. CDR3 in DNA: TGTGCCAGCAGCGGGCGGACTAGCACAGATACGCAGTATTTT. The full variable domain, its missing parts supplied by reference TRBV7-9 and TRBJ2-3, is DTGVSQNPRHKITKRGQNVTFRCDPISEHNRLYWYRQTLGQGPEFLTYFQNEAQLEKSRLLSDRFSAERPKGSFSTLEIQRTEQGDSAMYLCASSGRTSTDTQYFGPGTRLTVL.

This clonotype was seen ten or more times. The V and J genes are TRBV5-1 and TRBJ2-1, with 8 nucleotides matching TRBD2. J lost 7 bases, V lost 2 bases, and 5 bases had no gene match. Germline values: CDR1 SGHRS, CDR2 YFSETQ. This CDR3 is built from 14 residues. CDR3 region: CASSLLAGFNEQFF. The CDR3 nucleotides read TGCGCCAGCAGCTTATTAGCGGGATTTAATGAGCAGTTCTTC.

This clonotype was counted only a few times. The junction does not match germline at one end; this may be a read error. V usage is TRBV6-5 and J usage is TRBJ2-1, with D unclear. This CDR3 is 13 amino acids long. The V gene's germline CDR1 is MNHEY and CDR2 SVGAGI. CDR3 in DNA: TGTGCCAGCAGTCACTCAAAGTACAATGAGCAGTTCTTC. Translated, it gives CASSHSKYNEQFF.

There are many counts of this clonotype. The V gene is TRBV6-2 or TRBV6-3, the J gene TRBJ2-7; maybe TRBD2 (5 bases). In germline, CDR1 is MNHEY, CDR2 SVGEGT. V dropped 5 bases and J dropped 2 bases, with 16 bases sitting between them. This CDR3 is 15 amino acids long. The CDR3 is CASSPRRTHPYEQYF. CDR3 bases: TGTGCCAGCAGTCCCCGGAGGACCCATCCCTACGAGCAGTACTTC.

This clonotype occurred many times. V and J are TRBV20-1 and TRBJ2-1; the D gene is possibly TRBD2 (5 bases). V was trimmed by 6 bases and J by 1 base, leaving 16 bases between them. Germline V gene sequence: CDR1 DFQATT, CDR2 SNEGSKA (reference sequence). The CDR3 loop spans 15 amino acids. The CDR3 spells CSAYVRGGSYNEQFF. The CDR3 coding sequence is TGCAGTGCGTATGTCCGGGGTGGGTCCTACAATGAGCAGTTCTTC.

Turning to this clonotype: Being one base from a much bigger clone, this may be a read error. The chain is built from TRBV5-4 and TRBJ2-7; D uncertain. The CDR3 contains 14 residues. The V and J ends lost 4 bases and 2 bases respectively, with 13 bases between them. Germline CDR1 is SGHNT and CDR2 is YYREEE (reference sequence). CDR3 in amino acids: CASSPRHATYEQYF. DNA for the CDR3: TGTGCCAGCAGCCCCCGTCACGCAACCTACGAGCAGTACTTC.

The chain couples TRBV6-7 to TRBJ1-2; D gene unclear. TRBV6-7 is annotated as an ORF whose role is uncertain. This CDR3 is built from 13 residues. V gave up 4 bases and J gave up 8 bases, with 14 bases separating them. This CDR3 reads CASSFWERGGYTF. CDR3 coding DNA: TGTGCCAGCAGTTTCTGGGAGAGAGGAGGCTACACCTTC.

This clonotype was counted many times. This CDR3 is CASSSSRDNQSQETQYF. CDR3 bases: TGTGCCAGCAGTTCCAGTCGGGACAACCAGTCCCAAGAGACCCAGTACTTC. The chain combines TRBV11-3 with TRBJ2-5; possibly TRBD1 for D (6 bases). V dropped 6 bases and J dropped 1 base, with 21 bases sitting between them. Germline V CDR1 and CDR2: SGHNT, YENEEA. CDR3 length equals 17 residues.

Worth noting for this clonotype: This may be a read error, as it is one base from a much larger clone. The V and J genes are TRBV6-6 and TRBJ1-6; D unresolved. Germline V lookup: CDR1 MNHNY, CDR2 SVGAGI (reference sequence). The CDR3 has 14 residues. The CDR3 region is CASSHSVGNSPLHF. In nucleotides, the CDR3 is TGTGCCAGCAGTCACTCAGTTGGGAATTCACCCCTCCACTTT.

V is TRBV2 and J is TRBJ2-3, with TRBD2 identical over 13 bases. The CDR3 extends over 15 amino acids. The J segment lost 11 bases and the V segment lost 7 bases, leaving 12 bases of the junction unmatched. Germline CDR1 SNHLY, CDR2 FYNNEI. Here the CDR3 DNA reads TGTGCCAGCACGCCGGGACTAGCGGGACTCAATGAGCAGTATTTT. Translated: CASTPGLAGLNEQYF. Full variable domain (remainder filled in from reference TRBV2 and TRBJ2-3): EPEVTQTPSHQVTQMGQEVILRCVPISNHLYFYWYRQILGQKVEFLVSFYNNEISEKSEIFDDQFSVERPDGSNFTLKIRSTKLEDSAMYFCASTPGLAGLNEQYFGPGTRLTVL.

This clonotype is judged medium-sized. V gene TRBV15 combines with J gene TRBJ1-5; D unclear. The CDR3 totals 12 residues. CDR1 is LNHNV and CDR2 is YYDKDF in the germline V gene (reference sequence). Trimming stripped 4 bases from V and 4 bases from J, with 5 bases between. The CDR3 DNA reads TGTGCCACCAGCAAAGAGAATCAGCCCCAGCATTTT. Its translation is CATSKENQPQHF.

This clonotype occurred a few times. V gene TRBV6-6 combines with J gene TRBJ1-1; possibly TRBD1 for D (5 bases). CDR1 is MNHNY and CDR2 is SVGAGI in the germline V gene (reference sequence). CDR3 length equals 13 residues. V lost 5 bases, J lost 1 base, and 8 bases lay in between. The CDR3 protein is CASSGARNTEAFF. CDR3 DNA: TGTGCCAGCAGTGGGGCGAGGAACACTGAAGCTTTCTTT.

This clonotype was picked up many times. The rearrangement links TRBV10-3 to TRBJ2-7; TRBD1 agrees at 8 bases. V trimming: 2 bases; J trimming: 2 bases; junction bases outside the gene matches: 8. CDR3 length equals 16 residues. CDR1 and CDR2 (germline): ENHRY, SYGVKD. The CDR3 nucleotides read TGTGCCATCAGTGAGACCGGGACAGGACGTCCCTACGAGCAGTACTTC. It codes for CAISETGTGRPYEQYF.

This clonotype was seen ten or more times. The V gene is TRBV7-8, the J gene TRBJ2-5; D not certain. V gave up 5 bases and J gave up 2 bases, with 15 bases separating them. The CDR3 sequence is 15 residues long. Germline loops: CDR1 SGHVS, CDR2 FQNEAQ. The CDR3 DNA follows: TGTGCCAGCAGCCTCCGACTCGGGCCGCAAGAGACCCAGTACTTC. The encoded protein is CASSLRLGPQETQYF. Full variable domain (remainder filled in from reference TRBV7-8 and TRBJ2-5): GAGVSQSPRYKVAKRGQDVALRCDPISGHVSLFWYQQALGQGPEFLTYFQNEAQLDKSGLPSDRFFAERPEGSVSTLKIQRTQQEDSAVYLCASSLRLGPQETQYFGPGTRLLVL.

About this clonotype: The final CDR3 position lacks the conserved phenylalanine or tryptophan, pointing to a likely read error. Because the CDR3's place on the DNA is in doubt, the DNA is left out and the CDR3 is given as listed by TCRdb. The chain has TRBV5-1 and TRBJ2-6; the D call TRBD1 from the table was never checked on the DNA. The CDR3 is 16 residues long, counting both termini. The germline CDR1 and CDR2 sequences are SGHRS and YFSETQ. The CDR3 loop is CASSLQGAAGANVLVL.

This clonotype was observed at least ten times. CDR3 loop: CSAESWVLAGRDTQYF. CDR3 sequence (DNA): TGCAGCGCCGAGTCTTGGGTACTAGCGGGAAGGGATACGCAGTATTTT. This chain connects TRBV29-1 to TRBJ2-3; 10 bases fit TRBD2. The junction had 16 bases not matched to a gene; V was cut back by 7 bases and J by 6 bases. Looked up from germline, CDR1 is SQVTM and CDR2 is ANQGSEA. CDR3 length: 16 residues.

The chain combines TRBV11-2 with TRBJ1-6; D not resolved. Between the trimmed V and J ends, which lost 0 bases and 10 bases, there was a span of 10 bases. Germline values: CDR1 SGHAT, CDR2 FQNNGV. The CDR3 covers 14 residues. This chain's CDR3 is CASSLDWQNSPLHF. In nucleotides, the CDR3 is TGTGCCAGCAGCTTAGATTGGCAGAACTCACCCCTCCACTTT.

Ten or more counts support this clonotype. This sequence joins TRBV24-1 and TRBJ2-1; D unresolved. CDR1 and CDR2 (germline): KGHDR, SFDVKD. V was shortened by 1 base and J by 5 bases, with 5 bases between the two germline ends. CDR3 length: 13 residues. CDR3: CATSDFEDNEQFF. For the CDR3, the DNA is TGTGCCACCAGTGATTTTGAAGACAATGAGCAGTTCTTC.

This clonotype was found many times. V usage is TRBV20-1 and J usage is TRBJ2-1; 11 nucleotides match TRBD2. V shed 4 bases, J shed 6 bases, and the junction held 5 bases outside the gene matches. Germline CDR1 and CDR2: DFQATT and SNEGSKA (reference sequence). CDR3 length: 14 residues. The CDR3 bases are TGCAGTGCTATAGCGGGAGGGCGGGGCAATGAGCAGTTCTTC. Translation gives CSAIAGGRGNEQFF.

This clonotype was counted many times. V is TRBV20-1 and J is TRBJ2-7; D is possibly TRBD1 or TRBD2 (5 bases each). V gave up 6 bases and J gave up 2 bases, with 17 bases separating them. This CDR3 spans 14 amino acids. From germline, CDR1 is DFQATT and CDR2 SNEGSKA (reference sequence). The CDR3 DNA reads as TGCAGTGCCACCCGGGACCGAGCCACCTACGAGCAGTACTTC. Its protein product is CSATRDRATYEQYF.

Points on this clonotype: The conserved closing phenylalanine or tryptophan is absent in this CDR3, likely reflecting a read error. The rearrangement uses TRBV30 and TRBJ1-2, with 8 bases that match TRBD1. Germline CDR1 is GTSNPN and CDR2 is SVGIG (reference sequence). The V gene end was trimmed by 2 bases and the J gene end by 4 bases; junction bases not matched to a gene: 3. This CDR3 region has 13 residues. CDR3: CAWSQDRAYGYTL. Here the CDR3 DNA reads TGTGCCTGGAGTCAGGACAGGGCCTATGGCTACACCCTC.